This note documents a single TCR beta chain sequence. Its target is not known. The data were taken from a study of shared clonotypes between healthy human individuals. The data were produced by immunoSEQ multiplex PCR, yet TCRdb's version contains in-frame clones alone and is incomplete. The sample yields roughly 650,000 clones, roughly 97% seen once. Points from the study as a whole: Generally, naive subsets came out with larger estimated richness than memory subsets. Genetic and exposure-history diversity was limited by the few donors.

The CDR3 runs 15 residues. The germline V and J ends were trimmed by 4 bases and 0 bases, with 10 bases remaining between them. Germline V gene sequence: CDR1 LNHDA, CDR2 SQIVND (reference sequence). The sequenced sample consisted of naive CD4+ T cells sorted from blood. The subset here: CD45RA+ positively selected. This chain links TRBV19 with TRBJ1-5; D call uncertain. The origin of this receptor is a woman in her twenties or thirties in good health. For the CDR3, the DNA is TGTGCCAGTAGTACCGACGGGCATAGCAATCAGCCCCAGCATTTT. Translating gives CASSTDGHSNQPQHF.